This TCR beta chain was recovered during a study of graft-versus-host responses after intestinal transplantation. TCRdb's copy holds only in-frame clones and misses some; the assay was immunoSEQ multiplex PCR. The data show just over 8,000 clones, around 62% seen once. The CDR3 covers 13 residues. Trimming stripped 0 bases from V and 8 bases from J, with 10 bases between. Germline V CDR1 and CDR2: SGDLS, YYNGEE. The graft tissue was processed, and this released both intraepithelial and lamina propria lymphocytes. Study-wide results and caveats: Peak GvH clone levels in circulation were associated with early post-transplant HvG declines. GvH clones were identified in recipient marrow, with some first appearing in ileum or blood.

Concerning this clone: What it binds is not known.

J is TRBJ2-3 and V is TRBV9; D possibly corresponds to TRBD2 (5 bases). This TCR was recovered from a human patient who received an intestinal transplant, so some T cells may come from the graft donor. Sequences were derived from ileum tissue, sampled 450 to 480 days after transplant. The CDR3 DNA is TGTGCCAGCAGCGTAGATCGTGAGGGTACGCAGTATTTT. Translated: CASSVDREGTQYF.